This is a list of T cell receptor beta chains from one sample in a study of T cell repertoires in urothelial bladder cancer. The method was immunoSEQ multiplex PCR; TCRdb's version includes in-frame clones alone and lacks a portion of them. The table has roughly 11,000 clones, about 63% seen once; the top ten hold 6% to 8%. Specimen: tumor-infiltrating cells from bladder cancer. These receptors came from a human donor with a benign inflammatory bladder lesion. CDR3s leave out the opening cysteine and the closing phenylalanine or tryptophan.

J gene: TRBJ2-2; V gene: TRBV5-1; CDR3 protein: ASSLARGLAGGELF
J gene: TRBJ2-3; V gene: TRBV5-4; CDR3 protein: ASSFGLVTDTQY
J gene: TRBJ2-5; V gene: TRBV27; CDR3 protein: ASSPDRAQETQY
J gene: TRBJ1-1; V gene: TRBV7-9; CDR3 protein: ASSLADLSNTEAF
J gene: TRBJ2-6; V gene: TRBV7-9; CDR3 protein: ASSARTGPSGANVLT
J gene: TRBJ1-1; V gene: TRBV7-8; CDR3 protein: ASSPGGSRNTEAF
J gene: TRBJ1-1; V gene: TRBV5-6; CDR3 protein: ASSFPGQMNTEAF
J gene: TRBJ1-2; V gene: TRBV7-9; CDR3 protein: ASSLAQGYGYT
J gene: TRBJ2-3; V gene: TRBV19; CDR3 protein: ASSIGQVSTDTQY
J gene: NA; V gene: TRBV2; CDR3 protein: ASEENYEQY
J gene: TRBJ2-3; V gene: TRBV4-2; CDR3 protein: ASSQDGAGGPAVQY
J gene: TRBJ1-5; V gene: TRBV2; CDR3 protein: ASSARTGGNQPQH
J gene: TRBJ2-7; V gene: TRBV7-9; CDR3 protein: ASSTLEGGISSYEQY
J gene: TRBJ2-7; V gene: TRBV5-1; CDR3 protein: ASSPGRDRAYEQY
J gene: TRBJ1-5; V gene: TRBV4-2; CDR3 protein: ASSQSERGNQPQH
J gene: TRBJ2-1; V gene: TRBV6-1; CDR3 protein: ASSGGLAGGYNEQF
J gene: TRBJ2-7; V gene: TRBV2; CDR3 protein: ASSPGTGRYEQY
J gene: TRBJ2-1; V gene: TRBV7-8; CDR3 protein: ASSPDGLPDNEQF
J gene: TRBJ2-7; V gene: TRBV9; CDR3 protein: ASSWTSGDEQY
J gene: TRBJ1-1; V gene: TRBV5-6; CDR3 protein: ASSWSLGYTEAF
J gene: TRBJ2-1; V gene: TRBV7-2; CDR3 protein: ASSSGLAVTYNEQF
J gene: TRBJ2-2; V gene: TRBV7-9; CDR3 protein: ASSLGFFVGLIHTGELF